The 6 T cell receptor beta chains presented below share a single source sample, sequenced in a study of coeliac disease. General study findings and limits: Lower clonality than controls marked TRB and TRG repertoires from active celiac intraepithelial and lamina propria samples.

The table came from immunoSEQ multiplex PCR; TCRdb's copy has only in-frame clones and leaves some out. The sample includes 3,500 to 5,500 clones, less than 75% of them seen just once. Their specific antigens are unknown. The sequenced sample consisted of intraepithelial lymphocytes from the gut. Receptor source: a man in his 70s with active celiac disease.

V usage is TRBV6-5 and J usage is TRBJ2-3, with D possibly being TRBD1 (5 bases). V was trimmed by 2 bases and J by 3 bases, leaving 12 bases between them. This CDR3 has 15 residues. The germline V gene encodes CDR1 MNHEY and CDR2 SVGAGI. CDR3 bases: TGTGCCAGCAGTTACGGGTGGGGCGATACAGATACGCAGTATTTT. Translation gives CASSYGWGDTDTQYF.

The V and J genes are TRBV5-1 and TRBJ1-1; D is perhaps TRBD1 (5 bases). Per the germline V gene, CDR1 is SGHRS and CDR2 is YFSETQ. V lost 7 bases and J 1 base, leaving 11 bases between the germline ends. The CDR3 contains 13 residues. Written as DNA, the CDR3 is TGCGCCAGCGCCTCAGGGCAGAACACTGAAGCTTTCTTT. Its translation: CASASGQNTEAFF.

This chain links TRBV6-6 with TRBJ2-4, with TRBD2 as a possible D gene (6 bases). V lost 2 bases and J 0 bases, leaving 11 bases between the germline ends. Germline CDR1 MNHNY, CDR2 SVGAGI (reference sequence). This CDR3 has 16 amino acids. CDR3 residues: CASSYARGLAKNIQYF. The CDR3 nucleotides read TGTGCCAGCAGTTACGCCCGGGGACTAGCCAAAAACATTCAGTACTTC.

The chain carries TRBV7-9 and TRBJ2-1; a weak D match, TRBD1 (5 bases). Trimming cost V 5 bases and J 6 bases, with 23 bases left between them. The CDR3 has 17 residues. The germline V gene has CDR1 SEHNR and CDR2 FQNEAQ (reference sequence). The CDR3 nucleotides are TGTGCCAGCAGCCCCCAACGTGCAGGGTTTGGGATCAATGAGCAGTTCTTC. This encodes CASSPQRAGFGINEQFF. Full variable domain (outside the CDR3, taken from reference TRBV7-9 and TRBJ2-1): DTGVSQNPRHKITKRGQNVTFRCDPISEHNRLYWYRQTLGQGPEFLTYFQNEAQLEKSRLLSDRFSAERPKGSFSTLEIQRTEQGDSAMYLCASSPQRAGFGINEQFFGPGTRLTVL.

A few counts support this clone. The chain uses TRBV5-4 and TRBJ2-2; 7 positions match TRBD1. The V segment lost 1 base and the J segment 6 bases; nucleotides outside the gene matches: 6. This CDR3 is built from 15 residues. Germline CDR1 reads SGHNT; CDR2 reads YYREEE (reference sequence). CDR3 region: CASSLTGEEAGELFF. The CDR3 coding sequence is TGTGCCAGCAGCTTGACAGGGGAAGAGGCCGGGGAGCTGTTTTTT.

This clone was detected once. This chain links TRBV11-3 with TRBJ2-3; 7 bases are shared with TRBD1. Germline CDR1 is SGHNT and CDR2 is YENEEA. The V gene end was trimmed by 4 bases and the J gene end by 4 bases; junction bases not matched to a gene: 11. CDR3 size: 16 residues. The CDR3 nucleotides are TGTGCCAGCAGCTCGGGACACGGCGGACAGGCAGATACGCAGTATTTT. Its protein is CASSSGHGGQADTQYF.